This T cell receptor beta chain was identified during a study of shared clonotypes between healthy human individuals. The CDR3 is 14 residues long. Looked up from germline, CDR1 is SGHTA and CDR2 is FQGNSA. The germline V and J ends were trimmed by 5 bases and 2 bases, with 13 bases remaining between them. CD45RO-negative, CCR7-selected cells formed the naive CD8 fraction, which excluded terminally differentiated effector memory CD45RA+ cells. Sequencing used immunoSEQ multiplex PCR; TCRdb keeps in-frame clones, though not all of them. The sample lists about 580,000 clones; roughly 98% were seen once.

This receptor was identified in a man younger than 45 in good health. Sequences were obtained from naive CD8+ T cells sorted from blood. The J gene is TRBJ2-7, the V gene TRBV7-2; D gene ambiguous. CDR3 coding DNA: TGTGCCAGCAGCCCGCACGACCCCCCCTACGAGCAGTACTTC. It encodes CASSPHDPPYEQYF.